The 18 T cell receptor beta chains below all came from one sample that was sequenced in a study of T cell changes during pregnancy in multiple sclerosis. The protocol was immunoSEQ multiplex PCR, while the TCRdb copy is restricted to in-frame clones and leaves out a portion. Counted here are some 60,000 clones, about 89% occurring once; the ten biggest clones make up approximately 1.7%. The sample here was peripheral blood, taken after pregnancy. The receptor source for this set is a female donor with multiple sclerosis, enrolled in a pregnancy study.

CDR3: CASSSSGASYEQYF. CDR3 DNA: TGTGCCAGCAGTAGTAGCGGGGCGTCCTACGAGCAGTACTTC. The chain recombines TRBV7-2 with TRBJ2-7; 8 positions agree with TRBD2. The germline V gene encodes CDR1 SGHTA and CDR2 FQGNSA. V was clipped by 6 bases and J by 1 base; unmatched bases: 5. The CDR3 consists of 14 residues.

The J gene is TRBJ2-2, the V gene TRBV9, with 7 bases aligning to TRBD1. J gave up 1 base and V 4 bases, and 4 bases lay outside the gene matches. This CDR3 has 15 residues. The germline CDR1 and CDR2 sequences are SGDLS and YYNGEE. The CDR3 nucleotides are TGTGCCAGCAGCCCCCGGGACAGGAACACCGGGGAGCTGTTTTTT. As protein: CASSPRDRNTGELFF.

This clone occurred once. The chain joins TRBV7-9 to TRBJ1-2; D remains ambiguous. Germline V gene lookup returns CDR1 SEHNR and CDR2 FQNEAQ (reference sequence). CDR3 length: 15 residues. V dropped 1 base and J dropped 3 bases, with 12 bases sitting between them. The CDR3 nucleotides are TGTGCCAGCAGCTTAGTTGCGGGCTACGACTATGGCTACACCTTC. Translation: CASSLVAGYDYGYTF.

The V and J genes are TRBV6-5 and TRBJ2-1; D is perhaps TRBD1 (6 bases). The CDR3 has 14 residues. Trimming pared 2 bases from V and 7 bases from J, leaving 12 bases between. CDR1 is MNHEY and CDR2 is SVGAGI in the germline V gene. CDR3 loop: CASSYDGQFNEQFF. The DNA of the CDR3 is TGTGCCAGCAGTTACGATGGACAGTTTAATGAGCAGTTCTTC.

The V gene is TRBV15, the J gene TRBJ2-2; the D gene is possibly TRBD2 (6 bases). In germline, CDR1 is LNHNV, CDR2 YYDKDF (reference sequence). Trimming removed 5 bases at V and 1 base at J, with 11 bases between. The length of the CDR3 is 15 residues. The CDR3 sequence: CATSPGGENTGELFF. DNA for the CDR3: TGTGCCACCAGCCCCGGGGGAGAGAACACCGGGGAGCTGTTTTTT.

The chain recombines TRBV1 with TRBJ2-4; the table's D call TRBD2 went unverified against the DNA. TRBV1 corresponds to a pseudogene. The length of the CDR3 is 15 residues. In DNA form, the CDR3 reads TGCACCAGCAGCAAACAGGGAGGGGCGCAAAACATTCAGTACTTC. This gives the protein CTSSKQGGAQNIQYF.

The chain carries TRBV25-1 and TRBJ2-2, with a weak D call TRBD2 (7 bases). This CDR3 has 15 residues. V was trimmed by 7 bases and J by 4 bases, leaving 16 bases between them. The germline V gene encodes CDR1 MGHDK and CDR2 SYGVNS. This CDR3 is CASTGGLLGTGELFF. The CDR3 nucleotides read TGTGCCAGCACCGGGGGGCTCCTGGGCACCGGGGAGCTGTTTTTT.

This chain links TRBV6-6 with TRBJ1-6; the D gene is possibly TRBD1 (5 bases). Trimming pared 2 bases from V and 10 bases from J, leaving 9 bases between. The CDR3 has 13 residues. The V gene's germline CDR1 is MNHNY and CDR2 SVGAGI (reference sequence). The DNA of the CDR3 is TGTGCCAGCAGTTACGGGGGGACCTCACCCCTCCACTTT. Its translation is CASSYGGTSPLHF.

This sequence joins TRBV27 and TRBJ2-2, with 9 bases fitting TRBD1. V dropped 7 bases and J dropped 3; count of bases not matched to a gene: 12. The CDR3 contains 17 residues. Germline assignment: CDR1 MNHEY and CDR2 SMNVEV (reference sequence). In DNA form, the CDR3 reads TGTGCCAGCACCCCCTCCCCGGGACAGGGTTACACCGGGGAGCTGTTTTTT. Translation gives CASTPSPGQGYTGELFF.

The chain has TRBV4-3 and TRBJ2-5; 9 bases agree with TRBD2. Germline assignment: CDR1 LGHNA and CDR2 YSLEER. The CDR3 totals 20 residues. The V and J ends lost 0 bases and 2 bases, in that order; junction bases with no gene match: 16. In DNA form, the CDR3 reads TGCGCCAGCAGCCAAGATTTGACGGAATGGGCTAGCGGGATACAAGAGACCCAGTACTTC. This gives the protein CASSQDLTEWASGIQETQYF.

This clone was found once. CDR3 residues: CASSSFKEQGRGGYTF. The CDR3 coding sequence is TGCGCCAGCAGCTCCTTCAAGGAGCAGGGGCGAGGTGGCTACACCTTC. The chain employs TRBV5-1 and TRBJ1-2; weak D call: TRBD1 (6 bases). Per germline, CDR1 SGHRS and CDR2 YFSETQ. This CDR3 has 16 residues. Trimming took off 3 bases at V and 7 bases at J, with 22 bases between the two ends. Complete variable domain (other parts from reference TRBV5-1 and TRBJ1-2): KAGVTQTPRYLIKTRGQQVTLSCSPISGHRSVSWYQQTPGQGLQFLFEYFSETQRNKGNFPGRFSGRQFSNSRSEMNVSTLELGDSALYLCASSSFKEQGRGGYTFGSGTRLTVV.

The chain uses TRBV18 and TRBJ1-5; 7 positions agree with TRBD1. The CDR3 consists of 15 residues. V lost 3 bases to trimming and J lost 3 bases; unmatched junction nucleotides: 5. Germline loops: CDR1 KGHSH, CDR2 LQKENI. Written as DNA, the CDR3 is TGTGCCAGCTCACCCGGGGGACAGTTCAATCAGCCCCAGCATTTT. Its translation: CASSPGGQFNQPQHF. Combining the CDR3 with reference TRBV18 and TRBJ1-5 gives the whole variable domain NAGVMQNPRHLVRRRGQEARLRCSPMKGHSHVYWYRQLPEEGLKFMVYLQKENIIDESGMPKERFSAEFPKEGPSILRIQQVVRGDSAAYFCASSPGGQFNQPQHFGDGTRLSIL.

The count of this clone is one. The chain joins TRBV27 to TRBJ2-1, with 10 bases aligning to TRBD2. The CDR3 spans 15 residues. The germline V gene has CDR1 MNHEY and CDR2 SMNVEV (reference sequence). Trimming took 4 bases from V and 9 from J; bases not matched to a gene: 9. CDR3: CASSSERGGVSEQFF. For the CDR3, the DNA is TGTGCCAGCAGTTCTGAGCGGGGGGGGGTGAGTGAGCAGTTCTTC.

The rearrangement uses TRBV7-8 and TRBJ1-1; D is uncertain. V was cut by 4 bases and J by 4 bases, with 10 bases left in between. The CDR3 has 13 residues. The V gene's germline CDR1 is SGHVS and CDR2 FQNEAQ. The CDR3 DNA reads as TGTGCCAGCAGCTCAACAGTGATCACTGAAGCTTTCTTT. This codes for CASSSTVITEAFF.

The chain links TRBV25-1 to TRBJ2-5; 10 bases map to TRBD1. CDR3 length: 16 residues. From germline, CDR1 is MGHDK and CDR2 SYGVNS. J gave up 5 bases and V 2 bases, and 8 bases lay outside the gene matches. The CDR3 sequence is CASSELGTGVLETQYF. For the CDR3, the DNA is TGTGCCAGCAGTGAACTCGGGACAGGGGTTTTGGAGACCCAGTACTTC.

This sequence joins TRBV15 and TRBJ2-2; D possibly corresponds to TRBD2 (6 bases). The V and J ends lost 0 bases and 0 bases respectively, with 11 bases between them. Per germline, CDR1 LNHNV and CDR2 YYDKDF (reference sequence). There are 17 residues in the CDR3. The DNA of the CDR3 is TGTGCCACCAGCAGAGACCCGGGGACTTCGAACACCGGGGAGCTGTTTTTT. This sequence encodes CATSRDPGTSNTGELFF.

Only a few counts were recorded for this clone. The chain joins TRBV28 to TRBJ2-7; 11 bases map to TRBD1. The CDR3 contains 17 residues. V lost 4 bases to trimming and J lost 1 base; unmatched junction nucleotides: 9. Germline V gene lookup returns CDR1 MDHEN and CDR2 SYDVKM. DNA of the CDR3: TGTGCCAGCAGTTATATAGTCGGACAGGGGGCGTCCTACGAGCAGTACTTC. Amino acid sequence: CASSYIVGQGASYEQYF.

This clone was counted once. DNA for the CDR3: TGTGCCAGCAGTTACCAACGACAGCTCCAAGAGACCCAGTACTTC. Encoded protein: CASSYQRQLQETQYF. The chain carries TRBV6-6 and TRBJ2-5, with D maybe TRBD1 (5 bases). The V end lost 2 bases, the J end lost 1 base, and 11 bases lay between the germline ends. The CDR3 totals 15 residues. The germline CDR1 and CDR2 sequences are MNHNY and SVGAGI (reference sequence).